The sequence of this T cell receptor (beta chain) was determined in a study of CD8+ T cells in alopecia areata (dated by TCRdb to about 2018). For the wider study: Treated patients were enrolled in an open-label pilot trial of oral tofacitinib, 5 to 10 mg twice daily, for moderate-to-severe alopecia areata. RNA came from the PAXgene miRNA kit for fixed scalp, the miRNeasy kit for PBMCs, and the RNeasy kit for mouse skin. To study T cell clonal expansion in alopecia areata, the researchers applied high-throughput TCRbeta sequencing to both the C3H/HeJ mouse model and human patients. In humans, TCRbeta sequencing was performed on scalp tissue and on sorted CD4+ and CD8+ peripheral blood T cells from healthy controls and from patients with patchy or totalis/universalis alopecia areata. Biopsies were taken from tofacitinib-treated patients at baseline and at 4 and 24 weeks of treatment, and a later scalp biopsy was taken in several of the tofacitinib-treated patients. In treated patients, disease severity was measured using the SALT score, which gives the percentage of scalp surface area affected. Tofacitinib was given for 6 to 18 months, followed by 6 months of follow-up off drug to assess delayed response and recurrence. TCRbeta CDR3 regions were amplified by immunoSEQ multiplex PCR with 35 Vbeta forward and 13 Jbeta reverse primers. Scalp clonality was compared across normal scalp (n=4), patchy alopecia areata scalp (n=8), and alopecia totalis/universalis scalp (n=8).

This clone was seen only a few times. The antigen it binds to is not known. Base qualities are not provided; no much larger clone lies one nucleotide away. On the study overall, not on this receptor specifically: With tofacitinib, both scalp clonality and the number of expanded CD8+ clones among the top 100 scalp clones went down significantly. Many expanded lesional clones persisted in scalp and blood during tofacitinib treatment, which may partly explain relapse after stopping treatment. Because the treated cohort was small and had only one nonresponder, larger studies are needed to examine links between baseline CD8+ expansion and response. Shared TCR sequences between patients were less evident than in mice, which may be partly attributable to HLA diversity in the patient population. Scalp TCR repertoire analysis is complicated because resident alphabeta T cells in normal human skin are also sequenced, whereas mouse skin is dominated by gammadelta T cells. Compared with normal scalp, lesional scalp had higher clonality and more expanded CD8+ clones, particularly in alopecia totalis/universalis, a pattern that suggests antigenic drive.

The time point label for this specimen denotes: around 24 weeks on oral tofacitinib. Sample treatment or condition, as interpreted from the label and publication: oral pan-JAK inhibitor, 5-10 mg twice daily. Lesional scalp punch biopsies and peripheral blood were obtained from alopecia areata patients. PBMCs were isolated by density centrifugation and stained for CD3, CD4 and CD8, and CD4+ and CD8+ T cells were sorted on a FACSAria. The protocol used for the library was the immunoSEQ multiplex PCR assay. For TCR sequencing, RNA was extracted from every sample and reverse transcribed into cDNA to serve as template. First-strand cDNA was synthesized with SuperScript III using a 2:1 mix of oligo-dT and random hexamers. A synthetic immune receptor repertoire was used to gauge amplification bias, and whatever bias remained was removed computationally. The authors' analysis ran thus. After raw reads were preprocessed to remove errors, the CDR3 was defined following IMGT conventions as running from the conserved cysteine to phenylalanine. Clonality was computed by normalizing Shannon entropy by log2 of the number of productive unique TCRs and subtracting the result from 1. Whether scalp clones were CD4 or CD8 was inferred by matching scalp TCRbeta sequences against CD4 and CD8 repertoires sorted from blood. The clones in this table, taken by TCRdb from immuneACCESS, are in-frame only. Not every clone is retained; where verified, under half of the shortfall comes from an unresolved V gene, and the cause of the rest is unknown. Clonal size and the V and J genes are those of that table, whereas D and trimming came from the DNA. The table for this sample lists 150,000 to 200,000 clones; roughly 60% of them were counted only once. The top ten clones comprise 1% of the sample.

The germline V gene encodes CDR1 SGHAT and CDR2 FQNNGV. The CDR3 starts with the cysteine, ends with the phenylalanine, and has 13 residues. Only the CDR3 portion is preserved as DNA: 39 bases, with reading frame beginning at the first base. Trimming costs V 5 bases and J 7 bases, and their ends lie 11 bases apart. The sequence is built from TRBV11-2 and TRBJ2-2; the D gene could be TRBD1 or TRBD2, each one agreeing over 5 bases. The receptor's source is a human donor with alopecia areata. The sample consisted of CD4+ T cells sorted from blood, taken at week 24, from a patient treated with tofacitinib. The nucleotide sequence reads TGTGCCAGCAGCGTCGTGAGGGGCGGGGAGCTGTTTTTT. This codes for CASSVVRGGELFF.